These 19 T cell receptor beta chains originate from one sample sequenced in a study of human T cells and chemical hapten exposure. TCRdb re-called the RACE reads with MiXCR, one entry per CDR3 protein. The sample lists approximately 340,000 distinct CDR3 sequences; about 7% were seen once. Specified time point: patch test 1, 2 weeks after DPC sensitization. Regarding treatment: therapeutic diphenylcyclopropenone sensitization with weekly scalp DPC. The material sequenced was whole blood, taken in connection with sensitization to the hapten diphenylcyclopropenone (DPC). The receptors stem from a woman aged 18-35 years with alopecia areata. Some clones in this sample may be carry-over from other donors' samples.

This clonotype was seen only a few times. The chain has TRBV27 and TRBJ1-1, with a weak D call TRBD1 (6 bases). V dropped 3 bases and J dropped 11 bases, with 16 bases sitting between them. Per germline, CDR1 MNHEY and CDR2 SMNVEV (reference sequence). This CDR3 has 13 residues. CDR3 bases: TGTGCCAGCAGTTTGTTTGGGGGCTGGGGTGCTTTCTTT. Translation gives CASSLFGGWGAFF.

This clonotype was seen repeatedly, ten times or more. The chain links TRBV6-2 or TRBV6-3 to TRBJ1-2, with D maybe TRBD1 (5 bases). V was shortened by 2 bases and J by 6 bases, with 22 bases between the two germline ends. Per germline, CDR1 MNHEY and CDR2 SVGEGT. The CDR3 consists of 17 residues. CDR3 residues: CASSYTTHFREANGYTF. In DNA form, the CDR3 reads TGTGCCAGCAGTTACACGACTCATTTCAGGGAGGCGAATGGCTACACCTTC.

J is TRBJ1-2 and V is TRBV10-3; TRBD1 agrees at 8 bases. The CDR3 totals 14 residues. Germline CDR1 reads ENHRY; CDR2 reads SYGVKD. With V trimmed by 6 bases and J by 4 bases, 7 bases remained unmatched. CDR3 nucleotides: TGTGCCATCAGAGATCCAGGGGGCTCCTATGGCTACACCTTC. Translated, it gives CAIRDPGGSYGYTF.

This clonotype occurred a few times. The rearrangement joins TRBV20-1 to TRBJ2-7, with 7 bases matching TRBD1. The CDR3 contains 13 residues. Looked up from germline, CDR1 is DFQATT and CDR2 is SNEGSKA (reference sequence). V was pared by 0 bases and J by 6 bases, with 5 bases of the junction left unmatched. CDR3: CSARETGLGEQYF. The CDR3 DNA reads TGCAGTGCTAGAGAGACAGGGTTGGGCGAGCAGTACTTC.

The chain carries TRBV12-3 or TRBV12-4 and TRBJ2-3; 8 nucleotides align to TRBD2. This CDR3 is built from 16 residues. After removal of 1 base from V and 8 bases from J, the junction contained 11 bases not matched to a gene. For the CDR3, the DNA is TGTGCCAGCAGTTTAGAAGGGCGGGGGGTCCGCTTTACGCAGTATTTT. As protein: CASSLEGRGVRFTQYF.

This clonotype was seen ten or more times. The chain carries TRBV7-6 and TRBJ1-1, with D possibly TRBD1 on 6 matching bases. Germline assignment: CDR1 SGHVS and CDR2 FNYEAQ. V was trimmed by 1 base and J by 4 bases, leaving 7 bases between them. CDR3 length equals 13 residues. The CDR3 region is CASSLGGGTEAFF. CDR3 sequence (DNA): TGTGCCAGCAGCTTAGGAGGGGGCACTGAAGCTTTCTTT.

There are a few counts of this clonotype. V and J are TRBV27 and TRBJ1-1; 7 bases map to TRBD1. The CDR3 consists of 14 residues. Trimming took 3 bases from V and 3 from J; bases not matched to a gene: 4. CDR1 is MNHEY, CDR2 SMNVEV, per germline (reference sequence). The CDR3 nucleotides read TGTGCCAGCAGTTTCTACACAGGGGACACTGAAGCTTTCTTT. It is translated as CASSFYTGDTEAFF.

This clonotype was seen a handful of times. The chain combines TRBV5-1 with TRBJ1-1, with 7 nucleotides matching TRBD1. J gave up 2 bases and V 3 bases, and 4 bases lay outside the gene matches. Germline CDR1 SGHRS, CDR2 YFSETQ. The CDR3 is made up of 14 amino acids. CDR3 residues: CASSWGTENTEAFF. Written as DNA, the CDR3 is TGCGCCAGCAGCTGGGGGACAGAAAACACTGAAGCTTTCTTT.

The chain couples TRBV6-5 to TRBJ1-1, with D possibly TRBD1 on 5 matching bases. Trimming removed 2 bases at V and 4 bases at J, with 17 bases between. Germline V lookup: CDR1 MNHEY, CDR2 SVGAGI. The CDR3 sequence is 16 residues long. The DNA for the CDR3 is TGTGCCAGCAGTTACGCCTGGCAGGGAGGGTTCACTGAAGCTTTCTTT. This translates into CASSYAWQGGFTEAFF.

The rearrangement joins TRBV6-1 to TRBJ2-5; D ambiguous. Trimming took off 4 bases at V and 7 bases at J, with 13 bases between the two ends. The CDR3 totals 13 residues. The germline gives CDR1 MNHNS, CDR2 SASEGT. CDR3 nucleotide sequence: TGTGCCAGCAGTGGGACGGCTTTAGGGACCCAGTACTTC. It encodes CASSGTALGTQYF.

The chain joins TRBV11-2 to TRBJ2-2; D is possibly TRBD1 (6 bases). The CDR3 runs 13 residues. V dropped 6 bases and J dropped 7 bases, with 12 bases sitting between them. Germline lookup yields CDR1 SGHAT and CDR2 FQNNGV. CDR3 nucleotides: TGTGCCAGCAGGGAAGGGACACACGGGGAGCTGTTTTTT. It translates to CASREGTHGELFF.

This clonotype has more than one count but fewer than ten. The chain links TRBV12-3 or TRBV12-4 to TRBJ1-5, with D perhaps matching TRBD1 (5 bases). Deletions cut 2 bases from V and 6 bases from J, with 14 bases between. CDR3 length: 15 amino acids. The CDR3 DNA reads TGTGCCAGCAGTTTACTCGGGACCGATGCTCAGCCCCAGCATTTT. This translates into CASSLLGTDAQPQHF.

This clonotype has more than one count but fewer than ten. This chain links TRBV5-1 with TRBJ2-1; 8 bases are shared with TRBD2. The CDR3 is 14 amino acids. The V gene's germline CDR1 is SGHRS and CDR2 YFSETQ. Losses at the gene ends were 4 bases for V and 2 bases for J; bases not matched to a gene: 2. CDR3 nucleotide sequence: TGCGCCAGCAGCCCGGGGGGGACCTACAATGAGCAGTTCTTC. This encodes CASSPGGTYNEQFF.

The chain couples TRBV3-1 to TRBJ2-6; perhaps TRBD2 as D (7 bases). V was pared by 5 bases and J by 5 bases, with 25 bases between. The CDR3 consists of 19 residues. In germline, CDR1 is LGHDT, CDR2 YNNKEL (reference sequence). For the CDR3, the DNA is TGTGCCAGCAGCTCTGGGGAGGGGGGCCCCGCTTTAAGGGCCAACGTCCTGACTTTC. This sequence encodes CASSSGEGGPALRANVLTF.

This clonotype has ten or more counts. The J gene is TRBJ2-3, the V gene TRBV2; no reliable D call. This CDR3 has 12 residues. Trimming took 6 bases from V and 5 from J, leaving 9 bases between them. Germline loops: CDR1 SNHLY, CDR2 FYNNEI. CDR3 residues: CASRQNQDTQYF. The DNA for the CDR3 is TGTGCCAGCAGACAAAACCAAGATACGCAGTATTTT. Together with reference TRBV2 and TRBJ2-3, the CDR3 gives the full variable domain: EPEVTQTPSHQVTQMGQEVILRCVPISNHLYFYWYRQILGQKVEFLVSFYNNEISEKSEIFDDQFSVERPDGSNFTLKIRSTKLEDSAMYFCASRQNQDTQYFGPGTRLTVL.

The chain combines TRBV4-3 with TRBJ2-3; 8 bases match TRBD2. With V trimmed by 3 bases and J by 5 bases, 7 bases remained unmatched. Germline CDR1 reads LGHNA; CDR2 reads YSLEER. CDR3 size: 15 residues. CDR3 in amino acids: CASSQGRGAVDTQYF. The CDR3 DNA reads TGCGCCAGCAGCCAGGGGCGGGGGGCCGTAGATACGCAGTATTTT.

This clonotype was seen a few times. This chain links TRBV7-9 with TRBJ1-1; 7 nucleotides match TRBD1. Germline values: CDR1 SEHNR, CDR2 FQNEAQ (reference sequence). Trimming removed 3 bases from V and 7 bases from J; junction bases left unmatched: 2. There are 12 residues in the CDR3. DNA of the CDR3: TGTGCCAGCAGCTTTCAGGGGGGTGAAGCTTTCTTT. It is translated as CASSFQGGEAFF.

This sequence joins TRBV29-1 and TRBJ1-4, with unresolved D. Between the trimmed V and J ends, which lost 1 base and 7 bases, there was a span of 10 bases. The CDR3 spans 13 residues. Looked up from germline, CDR1 is SQVTM and CDR2 is ANQGSEA. The CDR3 region is CSVEVPTVEKLFF. CDR3 coding DNA: TGCAGCGTTGAAGTGCCAACAGTTGAAAAACTGTTTTTT.

This clonotype appeared a few times. The gene calls are TRBV5-5 and TRBJ2-7; TRBD2 might be the D (6 bases). The CDR3 length is 13 residues. Trimming took off 4 bases at V and 2 bases at J, with 10 bases between the two ends. From germline, CDR1 is SGHKS and CDR2 YYEKEE (reference sequence). This CDR3 is CASSRGEAYEQYF. In DNA form, the CDR3 reads TGTGCCAGCAGCCGTGGGGAGGCCTACGAGCAGTACTTC.